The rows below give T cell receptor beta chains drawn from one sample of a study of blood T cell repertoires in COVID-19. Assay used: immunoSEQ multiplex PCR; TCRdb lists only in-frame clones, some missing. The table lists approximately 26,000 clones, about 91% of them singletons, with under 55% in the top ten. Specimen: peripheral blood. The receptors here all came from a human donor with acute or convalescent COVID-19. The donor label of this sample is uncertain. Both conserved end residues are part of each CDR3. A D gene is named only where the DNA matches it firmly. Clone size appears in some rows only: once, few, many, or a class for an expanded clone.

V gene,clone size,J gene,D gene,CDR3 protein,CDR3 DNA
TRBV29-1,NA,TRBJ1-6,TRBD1,CSATTGQNSPLHF,TGCAGCGCCACGACAGGGCAGAATTCACCCCTCCACTTT
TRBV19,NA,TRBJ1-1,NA,CASSIFRGNTEAFF,TGTGCCAGTAGTATATTCAGGGGGAACACTGAAGCTTTCTTT
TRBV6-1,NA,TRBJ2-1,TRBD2,CASSVLAGDTYNEQFF,TGTGCCAGCAGTGTCCTAGCGGGAGATACATACAATGAGCAGTTCTTC
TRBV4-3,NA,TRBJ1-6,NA,CASSQDDYYNSPLHF,TGCGCCAGCAGCCAAGATGACTATTATAATTCACCCCTCCACTTT
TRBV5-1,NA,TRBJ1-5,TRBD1,CASSPDRGNQPQHF,TGCGCCAGCAGCCCGGACAGGGGCAATCAGCCCCAGCATTTT
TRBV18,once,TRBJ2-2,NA,CASSPAVGTGELFF,TGTGCCAGCTCACCGGCGGTTGGCACCGGGGAGCTGTTTTTT
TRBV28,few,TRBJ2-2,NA,CASSGGFRTGELFF,TGTGCCAGCAGTGGAGGGTTTCGGACCGGGGAGCTGTTTTTT
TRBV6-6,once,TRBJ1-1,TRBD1,CASSFTGGANTEAFF,TGTGCCAGCAGTTTCACAGGGGGCGCGAACACTGAAGCTTTCTTT
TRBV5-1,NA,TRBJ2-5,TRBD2,CASSGVSGGAEETQYF,TGCGCCAGCAGCGGGGTTAGCGGGGGGGCCGAGGAGACCCAGTACTTC
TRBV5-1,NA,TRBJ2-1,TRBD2,CASSLLGTTGGNEQFF,TGCGCCAGCAGCTTGCTAGGGACCACGGGAGGCAATGAGCAGTTCTTC
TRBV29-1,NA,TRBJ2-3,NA,CSVERRRGTDTQYF,TGCAGCGTGGAGCGACGGCGGGGCACAGATACGCAGTATTTT
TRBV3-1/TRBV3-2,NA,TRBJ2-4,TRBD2,CASRQGTSGIQYF,TGTGCCAGCAGGCAAGGGACTAGTGGCATTCAGTACTTC
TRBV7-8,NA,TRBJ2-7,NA,CASSRTRNYEQYF,TGTGCCAGCAGCCGGACACGTAACTACGAGCAGTACTTC
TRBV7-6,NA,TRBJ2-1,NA,CASSPEGVHYNEQFF,TGTGCCAGCAGCCCAGAGGGGGTACACTACAATGAGCAGTTCTTC
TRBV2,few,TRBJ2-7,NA,CASSANYEQYF,TGTGCCAGCAGTGCTAACTACGAGCAGTACTTC
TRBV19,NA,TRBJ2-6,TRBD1,CASSPRDRGTGANVLTF,TGTGCCAGTAGTCCCCGGGACAGGGGTACTGGGGCCAACGTCCTGACTTTC
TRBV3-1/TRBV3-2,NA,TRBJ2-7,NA,CASSPNRLASNEQYF,TGTGCCAGCAGCCCCAATCGGCTAGCTTCTAACGAGCAGTACTTC
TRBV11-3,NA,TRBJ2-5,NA,CASSLAQGETQYF,TGTGCCAGCAGCTTAGCGCAGGGAGAGACCCAGTACTTC
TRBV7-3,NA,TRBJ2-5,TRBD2,CASSSTGTSAPTQYF,TGTGCCAGCAGTTCGACCGGGACTAGCGCTCCGACCCAGTACTTC
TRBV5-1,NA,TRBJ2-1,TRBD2,CASSLSTLALYNEQFF,TGCGCCAGCAGCTTGTCGACACTAGCGCTATACAATGAGCAGTTCTTC
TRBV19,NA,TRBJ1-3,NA,CASWSAESRSGNTIYF,TGTGCCAGCTGGTCGGCGGAATCCCGCTCTGGAAACACCATATATTTT
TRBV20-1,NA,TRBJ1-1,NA,CSASRGNTEAFF,TGCAGTGCTAGTAGGGGGAACACTGAAGCTTTCTTT
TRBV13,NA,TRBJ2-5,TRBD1,CASSTQGAWETQYF,TGTGCCAGCAGCACCCAGGGGGCATGGGAGACCCAGTACTTC
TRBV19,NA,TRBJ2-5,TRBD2,CASSMREGRGQETQYF,TGTGCCAGTAGTATGCGGGAGGGCCGGGGCCAAGAGACCCAGTACTTC